The 4 T cell receptor beta chains below all came from one sample that was sequenced in a study of Graves' ophthalmopathy and Graves' hyperthyroidism. RNA transcripts were the source from which TCR beta CDR3 regions were amplified. First-round RT-PCR used HTBI primers; second-round multiplex PCR followed. TCRdb recomputed calls from the multiplex PCR reads with MiXCR, one row per CDR3 protein. The sample has 660,000 or so distinct CDR3 sequences, roughly 39% seen once. Sequences were obtained from peripheral blood. The receptor set was obtained from an adult man with Graves' ophthalmopathy.

This clonotype was counted ten times or more. The chain recombines TRBV2 with TRBJ2-7; either TRBD1 or TRBD2 may supply D (6 bases each). This CDR3 contains 14 residues. Germline-derived CDR1 and CDR2 are SNHLY and FYNNEI. V dropped 2 bases and J dropped 2 bases, with 10 bases sitting between them. CDR3 residues: CASSENGGPYEQYF. The CDR3, as DNA: TGTGCCAGCAGTGAAAATGGGGGGCCCTACGAGCAGTACTTC.

This clonotype was seen repeatedly, ten times or more. V and J are TRBV9 and TRBJ2-5; 7 bases agree with TRBD1. V shed 4 bases, J shed 2 bases, and the junction held 5 bases outside the gene matches. CDR3 length: 14 amino acids. Germline CDR1 and CDR2: SGDLS and YYNGEE. The CDR3 sequence is CASSPQGWQETQYF. CDR3 in DNA: TGTGCCAGCAGCCCACAGGGGTGGCAAGAGACCCAGTACTTC.

Comment on this clonotype: A much larger clone differs from this one at a single base, so this may be a read error. The chain uses TRBV9 and TRBJ1-6; tentative D call: TRBD1 (6 bases). Between the trimmed V and J ends, which lost 4 bases and 11 bases, there was a span of 16 bases. The CDR3 contains 14 residues. Per the germline V gene, CDR1 is SGDLS and CDR2 is YYNGEE. The CDR3 nucleotides are TGTGCCAGCAGCCAAGGGGGAGTAAGTGCACCCCTCCACTTT. Its translation: CASSQGGVSAPLHF.

The V and J genes are TRBV10-3 and TRBJ1-2, with 7 nucleotides matching TRBD1. The CDR3 extends over 15 amino acids. With V trimmed by 8 bases and J by 3 bases, 12 bases remained unmatched. Germline lookup yields CDR1 ENHRY and CDR2 SYGVKD. This CDR3 is CAIGNSGTEDYGYTF. The DNA of the CDR3 is TGTGCCATCGGTAACTCCGGGACAGAGGACTATGGCTACACCTTC.